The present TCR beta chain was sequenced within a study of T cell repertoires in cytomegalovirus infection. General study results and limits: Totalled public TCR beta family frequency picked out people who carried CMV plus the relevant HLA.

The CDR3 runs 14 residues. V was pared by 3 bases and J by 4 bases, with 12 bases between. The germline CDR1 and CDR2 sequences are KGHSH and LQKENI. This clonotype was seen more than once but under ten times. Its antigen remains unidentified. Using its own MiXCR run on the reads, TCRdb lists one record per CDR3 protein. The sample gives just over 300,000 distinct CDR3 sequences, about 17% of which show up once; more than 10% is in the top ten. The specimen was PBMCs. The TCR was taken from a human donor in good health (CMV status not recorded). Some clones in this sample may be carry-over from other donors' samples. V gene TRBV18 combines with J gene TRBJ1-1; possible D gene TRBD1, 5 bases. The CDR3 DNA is TGTGCCAGCTCACCTCCCCCCGGGGGCACTGAAGCTTTCTTT. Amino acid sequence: CASSPPPGGTEAFF. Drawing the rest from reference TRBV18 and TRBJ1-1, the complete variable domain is NAGVMQNPRHLVRRRGQEARLRCSPMKGHSHVYWYRQLPEEGLKFMVYLQKENIIDESGMPKERFSAEFPKEGPSILRIQQVVRGDSAAYFCASSPPPGGTEAFFGQGTRLTVV.